The 20 T cell receptor beta chains reported below all come from one sample, sequenced in a study of CD8 T cells in ankylosing spondylitis. What these receptors recognize is not known. TCRdb reprocessed the 5' RACE reads via MiXCR and lists one record per CDR3 protein. The sample shows some 840,000 distinct CDR3 sequences, roughly 10% of them seen only once. Whole-study results and caveats: Among TCR beta sequences, a motif of fewer than 10 highly homologous variants appeared characteristic of ankylosing spondylitis blood.

Sample: blood, either unsorted or a sorted T cell fraction (not recorded which). The receptor set was obtained from a male donor with ankylosing spondylitis.

This clonotype was counted between two and nine times. The chain employs TRBV6-1 and TRBJ1-1, with TRBD1 matching over 9 bases. Germline CDR1 MNHNS, CDR2 SASEGT. The CDR3 runs to 16 residues. V lost 7 bases, J lost 2 bases, and 11 bases stayed unmatched. The CDR3 bases are TGTGCCAGCACTGACGACAGGGGGGGGTTTAACACTGAAGCTTTCTTT. It yields the protein CASTDDRGGFNTEAFF.

This clonotype was detected ten times or more. The rearrangement joins TRBV5-1 to TRBJ2-5; D is perhaps TRBD1 (5 bases). The germline V gene encodes CDR1 SGHRS and CDR2 YFSETQ. The V gene lost 0 bases and the J gene lost 2 bases, with 8 bases spanning the gap. The CDR3 is 14 residues long. CDR3 sequence: CASSLGPGQETQYF. CDR3 coding DNA: TGCGCCAGCAGCTTGGGGCCAGGGCAAGAGACCCAGTACTTC.

The chain has TRBV7-2 and TRBJ1-1; unclear D gene. The CDR3 has 17 amino acids. Trimming left V 1 base short and J 0 bases short, with 15 bases between. Germline V lookup: CDR1 SGHTA, CDR2 FQGNSA. CDR3 bases: TGTGCCAGCAGCTTAGTAGTCTTGGCCCGACTGAACACTGAAGCTTTCTTT. It is translated as CASSLVVLARLNTEAFF.

This chain uses TRBV29-1 with TRBJ1-5, with D uncertain. There are 13 residues in the CDR3. Germline V gene data show CDR1 as SQVTM and CDR2 as ANQGSEA. V was clipped by 6 bases and J by 4 bases, with 13 bases between them. The CDR3: CSVVTSGNQPQHF. In DNA, the CDR3 is TGCAGCGTGGTGACATCTGGGAATCAGCCCCAGCATTTT.

This clonotype has a handful of counts. The chain joins TRBV24-1 to TRBJ1-5, with 7 positions matching TRBD1. Per germline, CDR1 KGHDR and CDR2 SFDVKD. The CDR3 length is 14 residues. The J segment lost 0 bases and the V segment lost 9 bases, leaving 4 bases of the junction unmatched. DNA of the CDR3: TGTGCCACCGGGGACAGCCATAGCAATCAGCCCCAGCATTTT. It is translated as CATGDSHSNQPQHF.

The V and J genes are TRBV4-3 and TRBJ2-7, with TRBD1 matching over 8 bases. V lost 2 bases to trimming and J lost 5 bases; unmatched junction nucleotides: 14. The CDR3 is made up of 17 amino acids. The V gene's germline CDR1 is LGHNA and CDR2 YSLEER. The CDR3 loop is CASSQLRGDRGVNEQYF. The CDR3 nucleotides read TGCGCCAGCAGCCAACTAAGGGGAGACAGGGGAGTCAACGAGCAGTACTTC.

This clonotype was seen only a few times. The rearrangement uses TRBV6-5 and TRBJ1-1; 7 bases line up with TRBD1. This CDR3 contains 15 residues. Germline trimming cut 4 bases from V and 0 bases from J; bases unmatched to any gene: 5. CDR1 and CDR2 (germline): MNHEY, SVGAGI. The CDR3 DNA sequence: TGTGCCAGCAGTTTCCAGGGGGTCATGAACACTGAAGCTTTCTTT. It codes for CASSFQGVMNTEAFF.

The chain combines TRBV20-1 with TRBJ2-3, with 10 bases that match TRBD2. CDR3 length equals 14 residues. J lost 4 bases, V lost 4 bases, and 5 bases had no gene match. Germline V gene sequence: CDR1 DFQATT, CDR2 SNEGSKA (reference sequence). CDR3 sequence: CSATPSGGPDTQYF. The DNA of the CDR3 is TGCAGTGCTACCCCTAGCGGGGGACCAGATACGCAGTATTTT.

Only a few counts were recorded for this clonotype. The chain uses TRBV6-5 and TRBJ2-5, with D perhaps being TRBD1 or TRBD2 (5 bases each). The CDR3 totals 15 residues. V lost 4 bases and J lost 1, with 13 bases in between. The germline V gene encodes CDR1 MNHEY and CDR2 SVGAGI. The chain's CDR3 is CASSSRWGFQETQYF. The CDR3 bases are TGTGCCAGCAGTTCTAGGTGGGGGTTCCAAGAGACCCAGTACTTC.

This clonotype was seen more than once but under ten times. The chain joins TRBV7-2 to TRBJ1-1; possible D gene TRBD1, 6 bases. The CDR3 covers 13 residues. Germline V lookup: CDR1 SGHTA, CDR2 FQGNSA. Trimming cost V 5 bases and J 7 bases, with 14 bases left between them. The CDR3 DNA reads TGTGCCAGCAGCATCAGGACAGACCTTGAAGCTTTCTTT. Translating it yields CASSIRTDLEAFF.

This chain joins TRBV15 and TRBJ2-3; D call uncertain. The CDR3 is 14 residues long. Germline V gene lookup returns CDR1 LNHNV and CDR2 YYDKDF (reference sequence). V gave up 7 bases and J gave up 0 bases, with 11 bases separating them. Written as DNA, the CDR3 is TGTGCCACCACGGGTCCCTTTAGCACAGATACGCAGTATTTT. It translates to CATTGPFSTDTQYF.

This clonotype was seen many times. The chain carries TRBV6-1 and TRBJ2-7; TRBD1 matches at 7 bases. The CDR3 covers 16 residues. The germline V gene encodes CDR1 MNHNS and CDR2 SASEGT. V lost 6 bases, J lost 3 bases, and 14 bases stayed unmatched. The CDR3 sequence: CASSTPRTGKIYEQYF. In nucleotides, the CDR3 is TGTGCCAGCAGCACCCCTCGGACAGGTAAAATCTACGAGCAGTACTTC.

This clonotype was observed a handful of times. The CDR3 DNA is TGTGCCAGCAGTTTCCGCGACAGGGGAGGTGTGGATACGCAGTATTTT. It translates to CASSFRDRGGVDTQYF. V is TRBV27 and J is TRBJ2-3; 8 nucleotides line up with TRBD1. The CDR3 runs to 16 residues. V lost 3 bases and J lost 6; bases outside the gene matches: 11. Per germline, CDR1 MNHEY and CDR2 SMNVEV (reference sequence).

This clonotype was seen only a few times. CDR3 loop: CASSQEPRGDTQYF. CDR3 sequence (DNA): TGCGCCAGCAGCCAAGAACCCCGAGGAGATACGCAGTATTTT. This chain uses TRBV4-3 with TRBJ2-3; no reliable D call. Germline assignment: CDR1 LGHNA and CDR2 YSLEER. The V end was cut by 0 bases, the J end by 5 bases, with 9 bases between. The CDR3 extends over 14 amino acids.

This clonotype showed up many times. The chain joins TRBV7-9 to TRBJ2-2; D unresolved. The CDR3 is 17 amino acids. Germline V gene lookup returns CDR1 SEHNR and CDR2 FQNEAQ (reference sequence). V lost 6 bases to trimming and J lost 1 base, with 18 bases between them. DNA for the CDR3: TGTGCCAGCAGACGCTCGTTCCCTACTATGAACACCGGGGAGCTGTTTTTT. This sequence encodes CASRRSFPTMNTGELFF.

The DNA of the CDR3 is TGTGCCAGCAACCACAAACAGGGTGGGCAATGGAACATTCAGTACTTC. This codes for CASNHKQGGQWNIQYF. This chain links TRBV12-3 or TRBV12-4 with TRBJ2-4, with a possible D match to TRBD1 (6 bases). Trimming took off 7 bases at V and 7 bases at J, with 23 bases between the two ends. The CDR3 consists of 16 residues.

The V and J genes are TRBV20-1 and TRBJ2-1; 7 bases agree with TRBD1. The V gene's germline CDR1 is DFQATT and CDR2 SNEGSKA (reference sequence). V was pared by 3 bases and J by 7 bases, with 6 bases of the junction left unmatched. The CDR3 has 13 amino acids. The CDR3 nucleotides read TGCAGTGCTAGGGAAGGGACAGAGAATGAGCAGTTCTTC. It is translated as CSAREGTENEQFF.

This clonotype has just a few counts. This sequence joins TRBV20-1 and TRBJ2-1; TRBD2 agrees at 10 bases. Trimming at V came to 0 bases and at J to 2 bases, leaving 7 bases not matched to a gene. This CDR3 region has 17 residues. Germline V lookup: CDR1 DFQATT, CDR2 SNEGSKA (reference sequence). DNA of the CDR3: TGCAGTGCTAGAGATCGTTCTAGCGGGAGTGCCTACAATGAGCAGTTCTTC. It specifies CSARDRSSGSAYNEQFF.

Many counts were recorded for this clonotype. The J gene is TRBJ1-1, the V gene TRBV4-3; TRBD1 agrees at 7 bases. After removal of 0 bases from V and 8 bases from J, the junction contained 9 bases not matched to a gene. The CDR3 is made up of 15 amino acids. Germline CDR1 LGHNA, CDR2 YSLEER. This CDR3 reads CASSQDVSGTAEAFF. The CDR3 DNA reads as TGCGCCAGCAGCCAAGATGTTAGTGGGACAGCCGAAGCTTTCTTT.

This clonotype appeared a few times. This rearrangement joins TRBV4-3 to TRBJ1-2, with 7 bases that match TRBD1. V lost 3 bases and J lost 2; bases outside the gene matches: 6. CDR1 is LGHNA, CDR2 YSLEER, per germline. The CDR3 runs to 15 residues. The CDR3 sequence: CASSHRTGANYGYTF. CDR3 DNA: TGCGCCAGCAGCCATAGGACAGGAGCGAACTATGGCTACACCTTC.